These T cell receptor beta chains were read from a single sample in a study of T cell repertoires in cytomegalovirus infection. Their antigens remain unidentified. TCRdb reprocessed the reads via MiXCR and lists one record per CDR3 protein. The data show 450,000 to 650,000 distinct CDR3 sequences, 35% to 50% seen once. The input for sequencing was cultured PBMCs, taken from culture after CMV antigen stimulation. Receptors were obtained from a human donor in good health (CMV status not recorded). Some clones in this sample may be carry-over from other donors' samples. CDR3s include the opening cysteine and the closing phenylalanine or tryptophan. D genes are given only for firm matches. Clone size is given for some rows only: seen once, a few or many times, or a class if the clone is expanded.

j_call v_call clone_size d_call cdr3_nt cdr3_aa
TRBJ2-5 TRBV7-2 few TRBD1 TGTGCCAGCAGCTTAGTAGGGACAGGGCCCCAAGAGACCCAGTACTTC CASSLVGTGPQETQYF
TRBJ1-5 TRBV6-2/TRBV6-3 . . TGTGCCAGCAGTTGGTATTTTGAGCCCCAGCATTTT CASSWYFEPQHF
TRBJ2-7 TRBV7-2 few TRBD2 TGTGCCAGCAGCTGGGGGGCACTAGCGGGGGGCTACGAGCAGTACTTC CASSWGALAGGYEQYF
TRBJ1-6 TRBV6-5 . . TGTGCCAGCAGTTACTCCCGAAATTATAATTCACCCCTCCACTTT CASSYSRNYNSPLHF
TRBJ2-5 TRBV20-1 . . TGCAGTGCTAGAGAGGGGCGGACAATCGGGGAGACCCAGTACTTC CSAREGRTIGETQYF
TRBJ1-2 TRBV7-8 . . TGTGCCAGCAGCCCTCGATGGACACCCCTGGGCTACACCTTC CASSPRWTPLGYTF
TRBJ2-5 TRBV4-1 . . TGCGCCAGCAGCCACGAGAGAGGCGGGGGCCAGGAGACCCAGTACTTC CASSHERGGGQETQYF
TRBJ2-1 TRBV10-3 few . TGTGCCATCAGCCCCATTCGTGGTAATGAGCAGTTCTTC CAISPIRGNEQFF
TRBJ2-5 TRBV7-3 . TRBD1 TGTGCCAGCACCCCAGGGGGATTCTCGGAGACCCAGTACTTC CASTPGGFSETQYF
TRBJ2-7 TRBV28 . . TGTGCCAGCCGCGTCGCGGGACGCCACTACGAGCAGTACTTC CASRVAGRHYEQYF
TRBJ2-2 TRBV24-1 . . TGTGCCACCAGTCCGACAAACACCGGGGAGCTGTTTTTT CATSPTNTGELFF
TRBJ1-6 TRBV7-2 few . TGTGCCAGCAGCCCTCCGGGACTCCGGGGTAATTCACCCCTCCACTTT CASSPPGLRGNSPLHF
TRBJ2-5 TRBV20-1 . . TGCAGTGCTAGAGATAGGGGGGGGCGAGAGACCCAGTACTTC CSARDRGGRETQYF
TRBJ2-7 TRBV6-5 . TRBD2 TGTGCCAGCAGTCCCCTCCTAGCGGGACCTCGTGAGCAGTACTTC CASSPLLAGPREQYF
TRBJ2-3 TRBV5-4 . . TGTGCCAGCAGCACTACCCGGGGTAGCGGAGACAGCACAGATACGCAGTATTTT CASSTTRGSGDSTDTQYF
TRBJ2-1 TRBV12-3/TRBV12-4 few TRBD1 TGTGCCAGCAGCTCGACAGGGGGATACAATGAGCAGTTCTTC CASSSTGGYNEQFF
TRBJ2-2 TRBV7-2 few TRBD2 TGTGCCAGCAGCCTGGGGGGGACTAATGGCGGGGAGCTGTTTTTT CASSLGGTNGGELFF
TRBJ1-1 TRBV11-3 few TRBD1 TGTGCCAGCAGCCAAGGGACAGGGTGGGACACTGAAGCTTTCTTT CASSQGTGWDTEAFF